This T cell receptor (beta chain) derives from a study of T cell responses to AZD1222 COVID-19 vaccine. This CDR3 is 13 amino acids long. Per germline, CDR1 SGHRS and CDR2 YFSETQ. V lost 2 bases, J lost 4 bases, and 9 bases lay in between. Regarding the study as a whole: Variant regions that are unmutated are reportedly the target of nearly half of spike-specific TCRs. White British people made up most donors, females outnumbered males, and clonal diversity was possibly underestimated.

As concerns this clone: Its specificity is not known.

The assay was immunoSEQ multiplex PCR, and TCRdb's table has in-frame clones only and misses some. The sample lists approximately 130,000 clones; roughly 87% were seen once. This specimen was peripheral blood, taken 28 days after the second AZD1222 dose. The J gene is TRBJ1-2, the V gene TRBV5-1; no definite D call. The origin of this receptor is an adult who received the AZD1222 COVID-19 vaccine. CDR3 bases: TGCGCCAGCAGCTTAGATTCATCCTATGGCTACACCTTC. Encoded protein: CASSLDSSYGYTF. Drawing the rest from reference TRBV5-1 and TRBJ1-2, the complete variable domain is KAGVTQTPRYLIKTRGQQVTLSCSPISGHRSVSWYQQTPGQGLQFLFEYFSETQRNKGNFPGRFSGRQFSNSRSEMNVSTLELGDSALYLCASSLDSSYGYTFGSGTRLTVV.